A selection of T cell receptor beta chains follows, all from one sample in a study of T cell responses to AZD1222 COVID-19 vaccine. TCRdb's copy holds only in-frame clones and misses some; the assay was immunoSEQ multiplex PCR. The profile covers some 200,000 clones, with around 90% appearing a single time and more than 0.75% taken by the ten largest. The sequencing used peripheral blood, collected on day 0 of AZD1222 vaccination. Receptors were obtained from an adult in good health. The CDR3 runs from the conserved cysteine through the conserved F or W. The D gene is left open where the match is weak. Expanded clones are given a class, and other clones once, few, many or no size at all.

J gene | D gene | clone size | CDR3 length | V gene | CDR3 DNA | CDR3 protein
TRBJ1-2 | - | - | 19 | TRBV12-1 | TGTGCCAGCAGTCTTTCGCCGGGACGCCGAATTCGTCTTGACTATGGCTACACCTTC | CASSLSPGRRIRLDYGYTF
TRBJ2-7 | TRBD1 | - | 11 | TRBV29-1 | TGCAGCGTTGAAGAAGGGGGACAGCCGTACTTC | CSVEEGGQPYF
TRBJ2-6 | - | once | 14 | TRBV7-8 | TGTGCCAGCGCAGTCAGCTCTGGGGCCAACGTCCTGACTTTC | CASAVSSGANVLTF
TRBJ1-2 | - | - | 13 | TRBV12-3/TRBV12-4 | TGTGCCAGCAGTTTAGTGGGTGAAGGTGGCTACACCTTC | CASSLVGEGGYTF
TRBJ2-2 | - | - | 13 | TRBV14 | TGTGCCAGCAGCCAAGATTTAGGGGGGGAGCTGTTTTTT | CASSQDLGGELFF
TRBJ2-7 | TRBD2 | few | 16 | TRBV6-6 | TGTGCCAGCAGTTCCAGACTAGCGGGAGGGCCGTACGAGCAGTACTTC | CASSSRLAGGPYEQYF
TRBJ2-1 | TRBD2 | - | 16 | TRBV7-7 | TGTGCTAGCAGCTTATCACTAGCGGGGAATGGCAATGAGCAGTTCTTC | CASSLSLAGNGNEQFF
TRBJ1-3 | - | - | 15 | TRBV5-1 | TGCGCCAGCAGCTTGGCGGGCAACTCTGGAAACACCATATATTTT | CASSLAGNSGNTIYF
TRBJ2-2 | - | once | 16 | TRBV6-2/TRBV6-3 | TGTGCCAGCAGTTACTTGGCAGGATTTTTAACCGGGGAGCTGTTTTTT | CASSYLAGFLTGELFF
TRBJ1-6 | - | - | 17 | TRBV7-2 | TGTGCCAGCAGCTTATCCGGGGACCTAAGGATTTGGTCACCCCTCCACTTT | CASSLSGDLRIWSPLHF
TRBJ2-5 | - | - | 14 | TRBV6-2/TRBV6-3 | TGTGCCAGCAGTTACGTGGCGGCTCAAGAGACCCAGTACTTC | CASSYVAAQETQYF
TRBJ2-7 | - | - | 14 | TRBV5-1 | TGCGCCAGCAGCTTATCAGGACAGCGCTACGAGCAGTACTTC | CASSLSGQRYEQYF
TRBJ2-5 | - | - | 12 | TRBV20-1 | TGCAGTGCTAGTAGGGGCCAAGAGACCCAGTACTTC | CSASRGQETQYF
TRBJ2-7 | TRBD2 | - | 14 | TRBV29-1 | TGCAGCGTTGTTCCCTCTAGCGGTGGAGGGGAGCAGTACTTC | CSVVPSSGGGEQYF
TRBJ2-1 | - | - | 15 | TRBV6-5 | TGTGCCAGCAGGCAGACACGCGGAGCCTACAATGAGCAGTTCTTC | CASRQTRGAYNEQFF
TRBJ1-1 | - | - | 13 | TRBV13 | TGTGCCAGCAGTCCCGCGGGGAGCACTGAAGCTTTCTTT | CASSPAGSTEAFF
TRBJ2-3 | - | - | 15 | TRBV7-9 | TGTGCCAGCAGCTTACCGGGGGCCTCCACAGATACGCAGTATTTT | CASSLPGASTDTQYF
TRBJ1-4 | TRBD1 | - | 13 | TRBV28 | TGTGCCAGCAGTCCCCCAGGGGGTGAAAAACTGTTTTTT | CASSPPGGEKLFF
TRBJ2-7 | TRBD2 | - | 16 | TRBV2 | TGTGCCAGCAGCAAAACCTCTAGCGGGAGGGCCAGCGAGCAGTACTTC | CASSKTSSGRASEQYF
TRBJ2-7 | - | - | 14 | TRBV7-8 | TGTGCCAGCAGCTTAGCGGGGTCGTCCTACGAGCAGTACTTC | CASSLAGSSYEQYF
TRBJ2-7 | - | - | 14 | TRBV5-3 | TGTGCCGGACTCCGGAGGGACTCCGCCTACGAGCAGTACTTC | CAGLRRDSAYEQYF
TRBJ1-2 | - | - | 15 | TRBV7-2 | TGTGCCAGCAGCTTAGAGGGGAGGGCTTACTATGGCTACACCTTC | CASSLEGRAYYGYTF
TRBJ2-3 | - | - | 17 | TRBV21-1 | TGTGCCAGCAGCAAACCAACGACAGGGCCTAGCACAGATACGCAGTATTTT | CASSKPTTGPSTDTQYF
TRBJ2-7 | - | - | 19 | TRBV3-1/TRBV3-2 | TGTGCCAGCAGCCAAGATCCTCAGACGTCCATTACAGGGAGCCACGAGCAGTACTTC | CASSQDPQTSITGSHEQYF
TRBJ2-7 | - | - | 12 | TRBV18 | TGTGCCAGCTCACCCGCTGAGTACGAGCAGTACTTC | CASSPAEYEQYF
TRBJ2-7 | TRBD1 | - | 15 | TRBV5-6 | TGTGCCAGCAGCTCGCCGGGACAGGGGGCCTACGAGCAGTACTTC | CASSSPGQGAYEQYF
TRBJ2-1 | - | - | 15 | TRBV4-1 | TGCGCCAGCAGCCAAGAATTCGGCCGGTTCGATGAGCAGTTCTTC | CASSQEFGRFDEQFF
TRBJ1-1 | TRBD1 | - | 14 | TRBV5-1 | TGCGCCAGCAGGGAAGGGACAGGGTCCCCTGAAGCTTTCTTT | CASREGTGSPEAFF
TRBJ2-1 | - | - | 16 | TRBV5-1 | TGCGCCAGCAGCTTGGCGTCGGGCGGCTCCTACAATGAGCAGTTCTTC | CASSLASGGSYNEQFF
TRBJ1-1 | - | - | 13 | TRBV27 | TGTGCCAGCAGTTTGGCCCGGAACACTGAAGCTTTCTTT | CASSLARNTEAFF
TRBJ2-3 | TRBD2 | - | 15 | TRBV11-1 | TGTGCCAGCAGCTTCCTGACTAGCGGCACAGATACGCAGTATTTT | CASSFLTSGTDTQYF
TRBJ2-7 | - | - | 13 | TRBV4-2 | TGTGCCAGCAGCCCCGACAGGTACCGCGAGCAGTACTTC | CASSPDRYREQYF
TRBJ1-1 | - | once | 14 | TRBV6-2/TRBV6-3 | TGTGCCAGTAGCTCCCCGGGTGTGCCCAGTGAAGCTTTCTTT | CASSSPGVPSEAFF
TRBJ1-2 | - | - | 14 | TRBV6-5 | TGTGCCAGCAGTTACTCGACGGCTAACTATGGCTACACCTTC | CASSYSTANYGYTF
TRBJ1-5 | TRBD1 | - | 18 | TRBV4-1 | TGCGCCAGCAGCTCCGGGACAGGGAAAGTATATAGCAATCAGCCCCAGCATTTT | CASSSGTGKVYSNQPQHF
TRBJ1-3 | - | - | 17 | TRBV5-1 | TGCGCCAGCAGCTTGGGGGACTTCTCACGCTCTGGAAACACCATATATTTT | CASSLGDFSRSGNTIYF
TRBJ1-1 | - | - | 10 | TRBV10-2 | TGCGCCAGCAGTTCGACTGAAGCTTTCTTT | CASSSTEAFF
TRBJ1-2 | - | - | 11 | TRBV20-1 | TGTAGACCCCGGGACGGTGATGGCTACACCTTC | CRPRDGDGYTF
TRBJ2-2 | TRBD2 | - | 17 | TRBV7-2 | TGTGCCAGCAGCTTAGAGAAACTAGCGGGAATTACCGGGGAGCTGTTTTTT | CASSLEKLAGITGELFF
TRBJ1-3 | - | once | 17 | TRBV5-8 | TGTGCCAGCAGCATACAGGGACCCGAGGTCTCTGGAAACACCATATATTTT | CASSIQGPEVSGNTIYF